Sequencing of this T cell receptor (beta chain) was carried out in a study of T cell responses to AZD1222 COVID-19 vaccine. Trimming shortened V by 4 bases and J by 9 bases, and 13 bases separated the two germline ends. This CDR3 spans 13 amino acids. Germline loops: CDR1 LNHDA, CDR2 SQIVND (reference sequence). TCRdb keeps only in-frame clones here, not all; method: immunoSEQ multiplex PCR. The sample includes 110,000 or so clones, roughly 87% of them seen just once. The clonotype originates from an adult in good health. This chain connects TRBV19 to TRBJ2-1; D gene uncertain. This sample comprised peripheral blood, obtained on day 0 of AZD1222 vaccination. The DNA for the CDR3 is TGTGCCAGTAGTACTCTATCGGGCGGTGAGCAGTTCTTC. Its translation is CASSTLSGGEQFF.